The next 32 T cell receptor beta chains were all read from a single sample in a study of blood T cells in healthy people across ages. Then a second PCR, running about 6 to 11 cycles, was carried out with a sample-barcoded 5' primer and a J-beta primer mix. TCRdb independently ran MiXCR on the 5' RACE reads; one entry per CDR3 protein. The table has more than 800,000 distinct CDR3 sequences, around 28% seen once. The sequenced material came from blood. These receptors came from a woman older than 75 in good health.

This clonotype was seen many times. The rearrangement uses TRBV5-1 and TRBJ2-1; D is possibly TRBD2 (6 bases). Trimming stripped 0 bases from V and 8 bases from J, with 15 bases between. This CDR3 is 15 amino acids long. Germline CDR1 reads SGHRS; CDR2 reads YFSETQ. The CDR3 region has the DNA TGCGCCAGCAGCTTGGAGGGGACTTCTTGGGATGAGCAGTTCTTC. This codes for CASSLEGTSWDEQFF.

This CDR3 reads CAWSDGLAGGQETQYF. Written as DNA, the CDR3 is TGTGCCTGGAGTGATGGACTAGCGGGGGGCCAAGAGACCCAGTACTTC. V and J are TRBV30 and TRBJ2-5; 14 bases match TRBD2. After removal of 1 base from V and 1 base from J, the junction contained 2 bases not matched to a gene. CDR3 size: 16 residues. The germline V gene encodes CDR1 GTSNPN and CDR2 SVGIG (reference sequence).

This chain connects TRBV27 to TRBJ2-7; no reliable D call. Germline CDR1 reads MNHEY; CDR2 reads SMNVEV (reference sequence). There are 15 residues in the CDR3. Trimming cost V 8 bases and J 7 bases, with 24 bases left between them. The CDR3 spells CASGRTAGNYNEQYF. CDR3 DNA: TGTGCCAGCGGTCGGACGGCCGGCAACTACAATGAGCAGTACTTC.

The table lists this clonotype with a few counts. A much larger clone differs from this one at a single base, so this may be a read error. The V and J genes are TRBV10-3 and TRBJ2-1; TRBD2 matches at 9 bases. Germline CDR1 reads ENHRY; CDR2 reads SYGVKD. CDR3 length: 16 residues. The CDR3 coding sequence is TGTGCCACCAGTGAGTCGGTTAGCGGGGGACGCAATGAGCAGTTCTTC. Translating gives CATSESVSGGRNEQFF.

This clonotype was seen more than once but under ten times. The CDR3 sequence: CASSYSDRASYEQYF. DNA for the CDR3: TGTGCCAGCAGTTACTCCGACAGGGCCTCCTACGAGCAGTACTTC. The rearrangement links TRBV6-2 or TRBV6-3 to TRBJ2-7, with TRBD1 matching 7 bases. J lost 0 bases, V lost 0 bases, and 2 bases had no gene match. Germline CDR1 is MNHEY and CDR2 is SVGEGT. The CDR3 is 15 amino acids.

This clonotype was picked up a small number of times. V gene TRBV7-2 combines with J gene TRBJ2-2; D may be TRBD1 or TRBD2 (6 bases each). V was pared by 0 bases and J by 5 bases, with 13 bases between. CDR1 SGHTA and CDR2 FQGNSA come from the germline V gene. The CDR3 is 16 amino acids. DNA of the CDR3: TGTGCCAGCAGCTTAGCGGGGGGCCTAAAGACCGGGGAGCTGTTTTTT. This translates into CASSLAGGLKTGELFF.

This clonotype was recorded at least ten times. The genes are TRBV27 and TRBJ2-1, with no clear D. Trimming pared 0 bases from V and 7 bases from J, leaving 10 bases between. The CDR3 consists of 14 residues. Germline CDR1 MNHEY, CDR2 SMNVEV (reference sequence). Here the CDR3 reads CASSLSAGRNEQFF. The CDR3 nucleotides read TGTGCCAGCAGTTTATCCGCCGGGCGAAATGAGCAGTTCTTC.

On this clonotype itself: This may stem from a read error, because a much larger clone lies one nucleotide away. The V and J genes are TRBV20-1 and TRBJ2-5; no definite D call. The V end was cut by 3 bases, the J end by 11 bases, with 13 bases between. CDR1 and CDR2 (germline): DFQATT, SNEGSKA (reference sequence). The CDR3 consists of 11 residues. The chain's CDR3 is CSASGSGRQYF. The CDR3 region has the DNA TGCAGTGCTAGTGGGTCGGGTCGGCAGTACTTC.

This clonotype was seen at least ten times. Written as DNA, the CDR3 is TGCAGTGCCCTAGCGGGGGTAGAGACCCAGTACTTC. Amino acid sequence: CSALAGVETQYF. The chain is built from TRBV20-1 and TRBJ2-5, with TRBD2 matching over 10 bases. CDR3 size: 12 residues. Per germline, CDR1 DFQATT and CDR2 SNEGSKA (reference sequence). With V trimmed by 6 bases and J by 4 bases, 2 bases remained unmatched.

The rearrangement links TRBV5-1 to TRBJ2-5, with a tentative D call TRBD1 (6 bases). Germline values: CDR1 SGHRS, CDR2 YFSETQ. The CDR3 consists of 15 residues. V lost 0 bases and J 11 bases, leaving 20 bases between the germline ends. CDR3 nucleotides: TGCGCCAGCAGCTTGGCTCAGGGGCCAGGGAGTCAGCAGTACTTC. Translated, it gives CASSLAQGPGSQQYF.

The chain recombines TRBV19 with TRBJ2-7; D ambiguous. Trimming removed 1 base at V and 7 bases at J, with 20 bases between. Germline CDR1 is LNHDA and CDR2 is SQIVND (reference sequence). This CDR3 is built from 16 residues. CDR3 sequence reads: CASSIARSPPYNEQYF. The CDR3 bases are TGTGCCAGTAGTATAGCGAGGTCCCCACCCTACAATGAGCAGTACTTC.

This clonotype was detected many times. V and J are TRBV24-1 and TRBJ2-1; 7 bases line up with TRBD1. The junction had 12 bases not matched to a gene; V was cut back by 2 bases and J by 9 bases. Germline assignment: CDR1 KGHDR and CDR2 SFDVKD. The CDR3 contains 16 residues. CDR3 bases: TGTGCCACCAGTGATTCTGGGGTAAACAGGGGAGCTGAGCAGTTCTTC. Translated, it gives CATSDSGVNRGAEQFF.

The J gene is TRBJ1-2, the V gene TRBV27; D perhaps matches TRBD1 (6 bases). Germline V gene data show CDR1 as MNHEY and CDR2 as SMNVEV (reference sequence). The CDR3 runs 16 residues. V shed 5 bases and J shed 0 bases, with 16 bases lying between them. In nucleotides, the CDR3 is TGTGCCAGCAGTCCCTCATGGCAGGGGTCTAACTATGGCTACACCTTC. It is translated as CASSPSWQGSNYGYTF.

This clonotype was seen more than once but under ten times. The rearrangement joins TRBV29-1 to TRBJ1-4; D not certain. The CDR3 runs 11 residues. Germline V CDR1 and CDR2: SQVTM, ANQGSEA. Deletions cut 6 bases from V and 8 bases from J, with 10 bases between. The DNA of the CDR3 is TGCAGCGTGCTCAGAAGGGAAAAACTGTTTTTT. This encodes CSVLRREKLFF.

This clonotype was detected only a few times. This chain uses TRBV6-2 or TRBV6-3 with TRBJ1-3; D unresolved. This CDR3 region has 17 residues. Trimming took 6 bases from V and 1 from J, leaving 19 bases between them. Germline CDR1 reads MNHEY; CDR2 reads SVGEGT. CDR3 bases: TGTGCCAGCAGAGAACCGGGGTACATCGAATCTGGAAACACCATATATTTT. Residues: CASREPGYIESGNTIYF.

This clonotype was detected ten times or more. The chain carries TRBV7-8 and TRBJ2-1, with 10 bases identical to TRBD1. The germline V gene encodes CDR1 SGHVS and CDR2 FQNEAQ. This CDR3 has 16 residues. V gave up 4 bases and J gave up 5 bases; unmatched junction bases: 8. CDR3 DNA sequence: TGTGCCAGCAGCTCCCGACAGGGGGCATCCGACAATGAGCAGTTCTTC. It encodes CASSSRQGASDNEQFF.

V usage is TRBV5-1 and J usage is TRBJ1-6; D possibly corresponds to TRBD1 (6 bases). CDR3 size: 15 residues. From germline, CDR1 is SGHRS and CDR2 YFSETQ. Trimming pared 4 bases from V and 7 bases from J, leaving 15 bases between. CDR3 bases: TGCGCCAGCAGCCTATACAGGGACGGAAATTCACCCCTCCACTTT. Its protein is CASSLYRDGNSPLHF.

This clonotype came up many times. The J gene is TRBJ2-3, the V gene TRBV11-2; 12 bases line up with TRBD1. The CDR3 loop spans 16 amino acids. Germline V gene lookup returns CDR1 SGHAT and CDR2 FQNNGV. The J segment lost 5 bases and the V segment lost 2 bases, leaving 5 bases of the junction unmatched. The CDR3 reads CASSLHGTGGVDTQYF. DNA for the CDR3: TGTGCCAGCAGCTTACACGGGACAGGGGGCGTAGATACGCAGTATTTT.

This clonotype was found many times. The CDR3 sequence: CSAIRPGTSGGFLEQYF. CDR3 DNA sequence: TGCAGTGCCATCCGTCCTGGGACTAGCGGGGGGTTCTTGGAGCAGTACTTC. The chain carries TRBV20-1 and TRBJ2-5; 15 positions agree with TRBD2. CDR3 length: 17 amino acids. V gave up 6 bases and J gave up 11 bases; unmatched junction bases: 19. Germline V gene lookup returns CDR1 DFQATT and CDR2 SNEGSKA (reference sequence).

This chain joins TRBV5-6 and TRBJ2-2, with D perhaps matching TRBD2 (6 bases). Germline loops: CDR1 SGHDT, CDR2 YYEEEE. The V gene lost 1 base and the J gene lost 2 bases, with 15 bases spanning the gap. The CDR3 is made up of 17 amino acids. CDR3 DNA sequence: TGTGCCAGCAGCTTGTTCTGGAGGGCGGGAAACACCGGGGAGCTGTTTTTT. Its protein product is CASSLFWRAGNTGELFF.

This clonotype was counted between two and nine times. The gene calls are TRBV30 and TRBJ1-2; weak D call: TRBD1 (5 bases). Germline loops: CDR1 GTSNPN, CDR2 SVGIG (reference sequence). The V end lost 0 bases, the J end lost 2 bases, and 13 bases lay between the germline ends. This CDR3 has 15 residues. The CDR3 here is CAWSVWSGKNYGYTF. The CDR3 nucleotides are TGTGCCTGGAGTGTATGGTCAGGGAAAAACTATGGCTACACCTTC.

The table lists this clonotype with a few counts. This chain uses TRBV21-1 with TRBJ1-5; the table's TRBD1 call for D was not verified on the DNA. TRBV21-1 is described as a pseudogene. This CDR3 contains 14 residues. CDR3 residues: CAGTGGGQNQPQHF. The DNA of the CDR3 is TGTGCCGGCACCGGAGGGGGACAGAATCAGCCCCAGCATTTT.

The rearrangement links TRBV7-2 to TRBJ2-7; 11 bases map to TRBD2. V trimming: 0 bases; J trimming: 7 bases; junction bases outside the gene matches: 11. Germline-derived CDR1 and CDR2 are SGHTA and FQGNSA. The CDR3 sequence is 17 residues long. In DNA, the CDR3 is TGTGCCAGCAGCTTAGCTGTTCTAGCGGGGGGCCTCAATGAGCAGTACTTC. It is translated as CASSLAVLAGGLNEQYF.

The chain joins TRBV6-2 or TRBV6-3 to TRBJ2-7; D is perhaps TRBD1 (6 bases). CDR3 length: 15 residues. V dropped 6 bases and J dropped 3 bases, with 18 bases sitting between them. CDR1 is MNHEY and CDR2 is SVGEGT in the germline V gene. For the CDR3, the DNA is TGTGCCAGCAGAGCTACCGGGACACTGAACTACGAGCAGTACTTC. Amino acids: CASRATGTLNYEQYF.

This clonotype was seen a few times. The chain couples TRBV10-3 to TRBJ2-5, with D perhaps matching TRBD1 or TRBD2 (6 bases each). V dropped 2 bases and J dropped 4 bases, with 14 bases sitting between them. The CDR3 sequence is 15 residues long. Germline-derived CDR1 and CDR2 are ENHRY and SYGVKD. The CDR3 DNA sequence: TGTGCCATCAGTGAGGGGGGGCAGGGCCTAGAGACCCAGTACTTC. Protein sequence: CAISEGGQGLETQYF.

In this sample, this clonotype turned up a few times. The chain combines TRBV29-1 with TRBJ2-7, with TRBD1 as a possible D gene (6 bases). CDR1 and CDR2 (germline): SQVTM, ANQGSEA. With 7 bases removed from V and 4 bases from J, the gap between germline ends came to 17 bases. CDR3 length equals 13 residues. The CDR3 reads CSAIMTGDYEQYF. The CDR3 DNA is TGCAGCGCCATTATGACAGGAGATTACGAGCAGTACTTC.

This rearrangement joins TRBV7-2 to TRBJ1-5; D remains ambiguous. Germline CDR1 is SGHTA and CDR2 is FQGNSA. The ends were cut back, 0 bases at V and 7 bases at J, with 10 bases in the middle. The CDR3 loop spans 14 amino acids. The CDR3 coding sequence is TGTGCCAGCAGCTTAGCCCCTGCGGAACAGCCCCAGCATTTT. Protein product: CASSLAPAEQPQHF.

This clonotype was observed a few times. The chain couples TRBV2 to TRBJ1-4; D unclear. Trimming cost V 10 bases and J 0 bases, with 18 bases left between them. This CDR3 spans 16 amino acids. Germline CDR1 SNHLY, CDR2 FYNNEI. CDR3 loop: CAITIPAPPTNEKLFF. The CDR3 nucleotides read TGTGCCATCACAATCCCGGCACCTCCAACTAATGAAAAACTGTTTTTT.

This clonotype was counted between two and nine times. The chain combines TRBV6-6 with TRBJ1-4, with a possible D match to TRBD1 (6 bases). Germline CDR1 is MNHNY and CDR2 is SVGAGI (reference sequence). Trimming shortened V by 7 bases and J by 0 bases, and 12 bases separated the two germline ends. CDR3 length equals 15 residues. CDR3 in amino acids: CASKRGGATNEKLFF. DNA of the CDR3: TGTGCCAGCAAAAGGGGGGGGGCAACTAATGAAAAACTGTTTTTT.

V gene TRBV27 combines with J gene TRBJ2-2; D remains unclear. Germline CDR1 and CDR2: MNHEY and SMNVEV (reference sequence). The CDR3 extends over 15 amino acids. V was trimmed by 5 bases and J by 2 bases, leaving 12 bases between them. DNA of the CDR3: TGTGCCAGCAGTCCCGCGACTGTTAACACCGGGGAGCTGTTTTTT. Translating gives CASSPATVNTGELFF.

The chain recombines TRBV11-2 with TRBJ1-2, with unresolved D. CDR3 length equals 13 residues. V lost 0 bases and J lost 8, with 10 bases in between. Germline V gene sequence: CDR1 SGHAT, CDR2 FQNNGV. CDR3 bases: TGTGCCAGCAGCTTAGAGGATGGTAGCGGCTACACCTTC. The encoded protein is CASSLEDGSGYTF. Combining the CDR3 with reference TRBV11-2 and TRBJ1-2 gives the whole variable domain EAGVAQSPRYKIIEKRQSVAFWCNPISGHATLYWYQQILGQGPKLLIQFQNNGVVDDSQLPKDRFSAERLKGVDSTLKIQPAKLEDSAVYLCASSLEDGSGYTFGSGTRLTVV.

This clonotype was seen only a few times. This chain uses TRBV6-6 with TRBJ2-2; D is ambiguous. The V end lost 7 bases, the J end lost 1 base, and 7 bases lay between the germline ends. CDR1 is MNHNY and CDR2 is SVGAGI in the germline V gene (reference sequence). CDR3 length equals 13 residues. The CDR3 region is CASIMGNTGELFF. CDR3 nucleotide sequence: TGTGCCAGCATAATGGGGAACACCGGGGAGCTGTTTTTT.